These T cell receptor beta chains were read from a single sample in a study of blood T cell repertoires in COVID-19. Assay used: immunoSEQ multiplex PCR; TCRdb lists only in-frame clones, some missing. The data hold some 120,000 clones, with roughly 87% observed a single time. Sequencing used peripheral blood. Source of these receptors: an elderly woman with acute or convalescent COVID-19. Both conserved end residues are part of each CDR3. Each record gives: CDR3 protein, CDR3 DNA, J gene, clone size, CDR3 length, V gene, D gene. D genes are given only for firm matches. The size entry is marked missing in some rows and otherwise reads once, few, many or a size class.

CASSQDPHVAGTEAFF TGTGCCAGCAGCCAAGATCCTCACGTGGCAGGCACTGAAGCTTTCTTT TRBJ1-1 NA 16 TRBV4-2 NA
CASSNDRGAGNTIYF TGTGCCAGCAGTAATGACAGGGGGGCTGGAAACACCATATATTTT TRBJ1-3 NA 15 TRBV2 TRBD1
CASSSGTGGLATNEKLFF TGTGCCAGCAGCTCCGGGACAGGGGGCTTAGCAACTAATGAAAAACTGTTTTTT TRBJ1-4 NA 18 TRBV5-5 TRBD1
CASSATGDNSPLHF TGTGCCAGCAGCGCGACAGGGGATAATTCACCCCTCCACTTT TRBJ1-6 NA 14 TRBV9 TRBD1
CASSLRNTEAFF TGTGCCAGCAGCCTTCGGAACACTGAAGCTTTCTTT TRBJ1-1 NA 12 TRBV11-1 NA
CASSPGTDFLEQYF TGTGCCAGCAGCCCGGGGACAGACTTTTTGGAGCAGTACTTC TRBJ2-7 NA 14 TRBV6-2/TRBV6-3 TRBD1
CASSEQGGSYNSPLHF TGTGCCAGCAGTGAACAGGGGGGCTCCTATAATTCACCCCTCCACTTT TRBJ1-6 NA 16 TRBV9 TRBD1
CASSYPGLNEKLFF TGTGCCAGCAGTTACCCAGGCCTTAATGAAAAACTGTTTTTT TRBJ1-4 NA 14 TRBV6-6 NA
CASSLNRDRGSQPQHF TGTGCCAGTAGTTTAAACCGGGACAGGGGATCTCAGCCCCAGCATTTT TRBJ1-5 NA 16 TRBV19 TRBD1
CASSPGQKDGYTF TGTGCCAGCTCACCGGGACAAAAGGATGGCTACACCTTC TRBJ1-2 NA 13 TRBV18 NA
CASSWTGSSTDTQYF TGCGCCAGCAGCTGGACAGGTTCTAGCACAGATACGCAGTATTTT TRBJ2-3 NA 15 TRBV5-1 TRBD1
CASSRGQGIYTEAFF TGCGCCAGCAGTCGGGGACAGGGGATTTACACTGAAGCTTTCTTT TRBJ1-1 NA 15 TRBV5-1 TRBD1
CASSPLASNYGYTF TGTGCCAGCAGTCCCCTGGCATCTAACTATGGCTACACCTTC TRBJ1-2 once 14 TRBV27 NA
CATPPGQDMNEAFF TGTGCCACCCCCCCGGGACAGGATATGAATGAAGCTTTCTTT TRBJ1-1 NA 14 TRBV3-1/TRBV3-2 TRBD1
CASSFVTGSTEAFF TGCGCCAGCAGCTTTGTTACGGGAAGCACTGAAGCTTTCTTT TRBJ1-1 NA 14 TRBV5-1 NA